Listed below are T cell receptor beta chains from one sample, sequenced in a study of blood T cell repertoires in COVID-19. The protocol was immunoSEQ multiplex PCR, while the TCRdb copy is restricted to in-frame clones and leaves out a portion. Among about 210,000 clones listed, around four fifths were seen once. Sequencing was performed on peripheral blood. These receptors came from a woman between 40 and 50 years old with active or convalescent COVID-19. CDR3s include the opening cysteine and the closing phenylalanine or tryptophan. Each record gives: clone size, J gene, CDR3 length, D gene, V gene, CDR3 protein, CDR3 DNA. D genes are given only for firm matches. Some rows mark clone size as missing; the rest say once, few, many or name a class of expanded clone.

. | TRBJ2-3 | 17 | TRBD1 | TRBV5-1 | CASSQGTGDLSGDTQYF | TGCGCCAGCAGCCAAGGGACAGGGGACTTGAGCGGGGATACGCAGTATTTT
. | TRBJ2-7 | 15 | TRBD1 | TRBV25-1 | CASSASGQGFYEQYF | TGTGCCAGCAGTGCCTCGGGACAGGGATTCTACGAGCAGTACTTC
few | TRBJ1-3 | 16 | TRBD1 | TRBV9 | CASSVTGGAGGNTIYF | TGTGCCAGCAGCGTCACAGGGGGCGCGGGTGGAAACACCATATATTTT
. | TRBJ1-2 | 16 | TRBD1 | TRBV5-1 | CASSSGQGAPLYGYTF | TGCGCCAGCAGCTCGGGACAGGGGGCACCTCTCTATGGCTACACCTTC
. | TRBJ2-7 | 14 | . | TRBV19 | CASSPGRQTYEQYF | TGTGCCAGTAGTCCCGGGAGACAAACCTACGAGCAGTACTTC
. | TRBJ2-5 | 14 | TRBD1 | TRBV7-9 | CASRRDRGRETQYF | TGTGCCAGCAGAAGGGACAGGGGCAGGGAGACCCAGTACTTC
. | TRBJ2-1 | 15 | TRBD1 | TRBV6-6 | CASSMPDRGQDEQFF | TGTGCCAGCAGTATGCCCGACAGGGGGCAGGATGAGCAGTTCTTC
. | TRBJ1-2 | 15 | TRBD1 | TRBV6-5 | CASSDLVTGGRGYTF | TGTGCCAGCAGCGACTTAGTGACAGGGGGCAGAGGCTACACCTTC
. | TRBJ2-7 | 15 | TRBD1 | TRBV6-6 | CASSPPEGGRDEQYF | TGTGCCAGCAGTCCTCCGGAAGGGGGCAGGGACGAGCAGTACTTC
. | TRBJ2-5 | 12 | . | TRBV19 | CASSRYQETQYF | TGTGCCAGTAGCCGCTATCAAGAGACCCAGTACTTC
. | TRBJ1-1 | 15 | TRBD1 | TRBV7-9 | CASSGHRGRDTEAFF | TGTGCCAGCAGCGGCCACAGGGGCCGCGACACTGAAGCTTTCTTT
. | TRBJ2-2 | 16 | TRBD2 | TRBV10-1 | CASSEGLAGATGELFF | TGCGCCAGCAGTGAGGGACTAGCGGGAGCCACCGGGGAGCTGTTTTTT